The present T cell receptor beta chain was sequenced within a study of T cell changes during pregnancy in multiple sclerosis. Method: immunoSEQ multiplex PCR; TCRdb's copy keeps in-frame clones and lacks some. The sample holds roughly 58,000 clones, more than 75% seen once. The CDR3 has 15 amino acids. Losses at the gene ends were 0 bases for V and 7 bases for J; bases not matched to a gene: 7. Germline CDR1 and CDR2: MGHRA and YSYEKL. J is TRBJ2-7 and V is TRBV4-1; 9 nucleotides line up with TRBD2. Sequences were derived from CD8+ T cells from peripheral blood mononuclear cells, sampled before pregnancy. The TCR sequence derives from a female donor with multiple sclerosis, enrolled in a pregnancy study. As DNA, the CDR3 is TGCGCCAGCAGCCAAGAGCGCGGGGGGGCCGTTGAGCAGTACTTC. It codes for CASSQERGGAVEQYF.